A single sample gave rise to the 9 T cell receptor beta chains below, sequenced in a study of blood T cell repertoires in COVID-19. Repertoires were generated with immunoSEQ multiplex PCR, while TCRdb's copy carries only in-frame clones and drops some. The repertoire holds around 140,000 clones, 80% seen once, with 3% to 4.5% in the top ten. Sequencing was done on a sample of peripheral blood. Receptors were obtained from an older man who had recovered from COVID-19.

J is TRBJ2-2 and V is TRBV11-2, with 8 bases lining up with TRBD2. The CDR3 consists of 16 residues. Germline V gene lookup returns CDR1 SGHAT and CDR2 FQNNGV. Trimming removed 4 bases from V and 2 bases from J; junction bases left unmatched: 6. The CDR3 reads CASSSILAVNTGELFF. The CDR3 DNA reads TGTGCCAGCAGCTCCATACTAGCGGTTAACACCGGGGAGCTGTTTTTT. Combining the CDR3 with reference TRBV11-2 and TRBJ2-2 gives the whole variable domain EAGVAQSPRYKIIEKRQSVAFWCNPISGHATLYWYQQILGQGPKLLIQFQNNGVVDDSQLPKDRFSAERLKGVDSTLKIQPAKLEDSAVYLCASSSILAVNTGELFFGEGSRLTVL.

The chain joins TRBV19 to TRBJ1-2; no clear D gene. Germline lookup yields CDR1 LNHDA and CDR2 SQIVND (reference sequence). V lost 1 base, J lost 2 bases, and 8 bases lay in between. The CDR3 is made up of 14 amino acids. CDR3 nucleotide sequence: TGTGCCAGTAGTATAGTCCCCCTCAACTATGGCTACACCTTC. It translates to CASSIVPLNYGYTF.

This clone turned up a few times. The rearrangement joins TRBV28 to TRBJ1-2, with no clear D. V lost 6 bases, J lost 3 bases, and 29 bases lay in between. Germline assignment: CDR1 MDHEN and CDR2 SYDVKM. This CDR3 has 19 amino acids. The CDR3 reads CASRRGFSFTLAFDYGYTF. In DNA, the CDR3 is TGTGCCAGCAGGCGGGGATTCAGTTTTACCCTTGCCTTTGACTATGGCTACACCTTC.

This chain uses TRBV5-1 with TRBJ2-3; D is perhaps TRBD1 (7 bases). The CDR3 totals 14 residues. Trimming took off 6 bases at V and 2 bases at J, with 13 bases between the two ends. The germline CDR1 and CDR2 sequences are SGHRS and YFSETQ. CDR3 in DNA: TGCGCCAGCACTCCAGGGGGGAACACAGATACGCAGTATTTT. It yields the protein CASTPGGNTDTQYF. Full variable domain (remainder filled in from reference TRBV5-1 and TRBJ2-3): KAGVTQTPRYLIKTRGQQVTLSCSPISGHRSVSWYQQTPGQGLQFLFEYFSETQRNKGNFPGRFSGRQFSNSRSEMNVSTLELGDSALYLCASTPGGNTDTQYFGPGTRLTVL.

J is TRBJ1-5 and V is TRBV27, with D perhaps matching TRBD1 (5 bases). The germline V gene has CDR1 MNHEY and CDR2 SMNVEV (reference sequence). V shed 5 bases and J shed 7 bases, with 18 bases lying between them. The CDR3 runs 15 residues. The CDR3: CASSPSMQGLQPQHF. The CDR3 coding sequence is TGTGCCAGCAGTCCAAGCATGCAGGGCCTCCAGCCCCAGCATTTT.

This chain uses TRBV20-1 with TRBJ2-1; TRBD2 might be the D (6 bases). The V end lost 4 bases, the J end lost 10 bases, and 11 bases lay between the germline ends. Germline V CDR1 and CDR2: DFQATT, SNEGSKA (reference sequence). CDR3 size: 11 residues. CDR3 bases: TGCAGTGCTACTAGCGAGTTCGAGCAGTTCTTC. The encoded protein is CSATSEFEQFF.

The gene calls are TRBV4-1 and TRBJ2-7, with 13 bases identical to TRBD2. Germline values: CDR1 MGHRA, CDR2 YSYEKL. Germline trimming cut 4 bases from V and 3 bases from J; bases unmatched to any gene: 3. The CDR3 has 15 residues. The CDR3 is CASSLGTSGDYEQYF. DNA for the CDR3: TGCGCCAGCAGCCTCGGGACTAGCGGGGACTACGAGCAGTACTTC.

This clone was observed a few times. CDR3 protein: CAWRTGTLHF. In DNA form, the CDR3 reads TGTGCCTGGAGGACGGGGACCCTCCACTTT. The V call is TRBV30, the J call TRBJ1-6; no definite D call. The V and J ends lost 3 bases and 14 bases respectively, with 8 bases between them. This CDR3 has 10 amino acids. Germline V gene lookup returns CDR1 GTSNPN and CDR2 SVGIG (reference sequence).

The CDR3 loop is CASSRAAHLRGANTGELFF. DNA for the CDR3: TGTGCCAGCAGCCGGGCCGCACACCTCAGGGGAGCGAACACCGGGGAGCTGTTTTTT. The chain recombines TRBV7-6 with TRBJ2-2; tentatively, D is TRBD1 (6 bases). The V end was cut by 5 bases, the J end by 0 bases, with 22 bases between. The CDR3 runs 19 residues. CDR1 is SGHVS, CDR2 FNYEAQ, per germline.